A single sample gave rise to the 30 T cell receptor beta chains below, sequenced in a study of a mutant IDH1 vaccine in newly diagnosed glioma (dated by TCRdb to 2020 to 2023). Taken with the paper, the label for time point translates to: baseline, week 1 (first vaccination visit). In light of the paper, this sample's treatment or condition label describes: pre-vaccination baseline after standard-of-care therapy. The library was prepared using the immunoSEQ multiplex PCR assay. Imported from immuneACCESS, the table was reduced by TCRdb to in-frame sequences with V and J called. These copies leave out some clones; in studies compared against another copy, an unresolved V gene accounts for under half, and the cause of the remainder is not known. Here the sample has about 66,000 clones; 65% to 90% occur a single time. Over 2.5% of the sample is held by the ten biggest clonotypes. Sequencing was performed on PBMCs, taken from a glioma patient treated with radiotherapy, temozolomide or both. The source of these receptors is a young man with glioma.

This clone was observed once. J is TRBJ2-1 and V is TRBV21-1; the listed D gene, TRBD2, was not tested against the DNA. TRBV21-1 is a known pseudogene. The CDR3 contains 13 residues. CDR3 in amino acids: CASWNNSGVSQFF. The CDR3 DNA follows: TGTGCCAGCTGGAACAACAGCGGGGTTTCGCAGTTCTTC.

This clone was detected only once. The CDR3 bases are TGTGCCATCCGGACAGGCAATCAGCCCCAGCATTTT. It is translated as CAIRTGNQPQHF. J is TRBJ1-5 and V is TRBV10-3; a weak D match, TRBD1 (6 bases). The CDR3 length is 12 residues. The germline V and J ends were trimmed by 8 bases and 2 bases, with 7 bases remaining between them. Germline CDR1 reads ENHRY; CDR2 reads SYGVKD.

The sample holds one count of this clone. The CDR3 sequence: CASSPTVGETQYF. As DNA, the CDR3 is TGTGCCAGCAGCCCTACGGTAGGGGAGACCCAGTACTTC. This chain joins TRBV11-3 and TRBJ2-5, with D uncertain. CDR3 length equals 13 residues. Trimming left V 5 bases short and J 5 bases short, with 12 bases between. The germline gives CDR1 SGHNT, CDR2 YENEEA.

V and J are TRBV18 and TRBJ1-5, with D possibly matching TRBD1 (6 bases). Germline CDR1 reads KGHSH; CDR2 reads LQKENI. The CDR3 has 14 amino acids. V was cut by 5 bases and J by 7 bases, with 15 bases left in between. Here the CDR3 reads CASSSEGVRQPQHF. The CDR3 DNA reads TGTGCCAGCTCATCGGAGGGGGTCCGGCAGCCCCAGCATTTT. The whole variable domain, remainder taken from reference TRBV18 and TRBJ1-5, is NAGVMQNPRHLVRRRGQEARLRCSPMKGHSHVYWYRQLPEEGLKFMVYLQKENIIDESGMPKERFSAEFPKEGPSILRIQQVVRGDSAAYFCASSSEGVRQPQHFGDGTRLSIL.

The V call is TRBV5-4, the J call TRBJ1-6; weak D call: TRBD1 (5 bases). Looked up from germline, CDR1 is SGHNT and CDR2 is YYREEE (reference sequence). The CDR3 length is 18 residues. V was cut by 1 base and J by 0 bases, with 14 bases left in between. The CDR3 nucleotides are TGTGCCAGCAGCTTGCGGGGGGTGGAGAGCTCCTATAATTCACCCCTCCACTTT. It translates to CASSLRGVESSYNSPLHF.

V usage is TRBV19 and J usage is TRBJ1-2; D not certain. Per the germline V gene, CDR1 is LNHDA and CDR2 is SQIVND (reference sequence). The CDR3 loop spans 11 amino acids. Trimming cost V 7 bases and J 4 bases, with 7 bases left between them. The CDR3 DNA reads TGTGCCAGTACCGGTCTCTATGGCTACACCTTC. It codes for CASTGLYGYTF.

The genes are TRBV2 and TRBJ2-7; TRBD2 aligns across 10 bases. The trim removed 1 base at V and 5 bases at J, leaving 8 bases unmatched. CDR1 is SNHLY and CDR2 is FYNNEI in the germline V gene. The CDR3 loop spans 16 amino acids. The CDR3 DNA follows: TGTGCCAGCAGTGAAGAGAGGGGACTAGCGAGCAACGAGCAGTACTTC. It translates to CASSEERGLASNEQYF. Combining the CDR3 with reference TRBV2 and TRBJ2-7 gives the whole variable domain EPEVTQTPSHQVTQMGQEVILRCVPISNHLYFYWYRQILGQKVEFLVSFYNNEISEKSEIFDDQFSVERPDGSNFTLKIRSTKLEDSAMYFCASSEERGLASNEQYFGPGTRLTVT.

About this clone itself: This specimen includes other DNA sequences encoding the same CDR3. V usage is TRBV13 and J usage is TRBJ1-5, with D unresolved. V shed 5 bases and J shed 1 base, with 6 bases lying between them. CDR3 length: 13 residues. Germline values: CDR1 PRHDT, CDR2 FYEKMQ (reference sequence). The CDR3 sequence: CASSPGSNQPQHF. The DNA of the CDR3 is TGTGCCAGCAGCCCCGGGAGCAATCAGCCCCAGCATTTT.

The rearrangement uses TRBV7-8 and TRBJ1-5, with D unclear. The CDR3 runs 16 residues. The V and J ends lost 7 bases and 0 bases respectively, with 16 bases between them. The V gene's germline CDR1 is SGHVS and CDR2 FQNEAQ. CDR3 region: CASIPKGRNSNQPQHF. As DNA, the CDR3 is TGTGCCAGCATCCCAAAGGGCAGAAATAGCAATCAGCCCCAGCATTTT.

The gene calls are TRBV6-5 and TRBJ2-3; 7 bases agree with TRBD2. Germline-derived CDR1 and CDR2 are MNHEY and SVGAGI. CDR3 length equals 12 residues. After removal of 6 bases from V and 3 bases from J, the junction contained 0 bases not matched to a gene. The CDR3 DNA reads TGTGCCAGCAGGCGGGGGACAGATACGCAGTATTTT. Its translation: CASRRGTDTQYF.

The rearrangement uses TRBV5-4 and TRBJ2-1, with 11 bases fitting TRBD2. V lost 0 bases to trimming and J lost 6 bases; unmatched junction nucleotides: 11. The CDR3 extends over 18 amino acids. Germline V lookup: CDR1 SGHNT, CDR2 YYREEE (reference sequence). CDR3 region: CASSLGLAGGWFGNEQFF. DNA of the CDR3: TGTGCCAGCAGCTTGGGGCTAGCGGGGGGTTGGTTTGGCAATGAGCAGTTCTTC. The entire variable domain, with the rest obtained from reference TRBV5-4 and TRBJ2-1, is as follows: ETGVTQSPTHLIKTRGQQVTLRCSSQSGHNTVSWYQQALGQGPQFIFQYYREEENGRGNFPPRFSGLQFPNYSSELNVNALELDDSALYLCASSLGLAGGWFGNEQFFGPGTRLTVL.

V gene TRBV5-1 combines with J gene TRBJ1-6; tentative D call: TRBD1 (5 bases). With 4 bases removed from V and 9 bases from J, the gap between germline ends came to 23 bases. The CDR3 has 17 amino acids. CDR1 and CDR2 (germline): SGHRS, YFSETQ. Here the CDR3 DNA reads TGCGCCAGCAGCCCCAGGAGACAAGGGGCGCGAGGTTCACCCCTCCACTTT. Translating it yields CASSPRRQGARGSPLHF. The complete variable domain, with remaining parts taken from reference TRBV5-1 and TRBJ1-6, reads KAGVTQTPRYLIKTRGQQVTLSCSPISGHRSVSWYQQTPGQGLQFLFEYFSETQRNKGNFPGRFSGRQFSNSRSEMNVSTLELGDSALYLCASSPRRQGARGSPLHFGNGTRLTVT.

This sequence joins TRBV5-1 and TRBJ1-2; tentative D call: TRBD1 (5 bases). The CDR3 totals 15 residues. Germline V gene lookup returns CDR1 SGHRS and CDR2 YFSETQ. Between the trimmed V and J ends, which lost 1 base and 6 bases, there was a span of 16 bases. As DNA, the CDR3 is TGCGCCAGCAGCTTGCGGCCGGGGGGTGTGGATGGCTACACCTTC. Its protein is CASSLRPGGVDGYTF.

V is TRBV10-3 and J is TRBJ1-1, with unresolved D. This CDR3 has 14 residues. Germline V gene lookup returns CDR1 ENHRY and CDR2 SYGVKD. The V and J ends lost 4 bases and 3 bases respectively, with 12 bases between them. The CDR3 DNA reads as TGTGCCATCAGTGCTAACCCGGTCGACACTGAAGCTTTCTTT. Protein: CAISANPVDTEAFF.

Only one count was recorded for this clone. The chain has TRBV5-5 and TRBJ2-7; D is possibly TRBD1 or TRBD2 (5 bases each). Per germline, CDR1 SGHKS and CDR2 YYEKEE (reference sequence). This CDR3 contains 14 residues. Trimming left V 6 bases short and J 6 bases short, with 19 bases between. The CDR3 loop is CASNKQEGLIEQYF. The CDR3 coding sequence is TGTGCCAGCAACAAACAAGAGGGGTTGATCGAGCAGTACTTC.

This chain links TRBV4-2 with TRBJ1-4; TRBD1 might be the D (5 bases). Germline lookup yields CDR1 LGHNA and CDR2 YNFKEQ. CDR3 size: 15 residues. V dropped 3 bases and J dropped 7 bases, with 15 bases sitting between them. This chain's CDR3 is CASSQAPGRGEKLFF. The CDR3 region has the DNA TGTGCCAGCAGCCAGGCACCGGGAAGGGGTGAAAAACTGTTTTTT.

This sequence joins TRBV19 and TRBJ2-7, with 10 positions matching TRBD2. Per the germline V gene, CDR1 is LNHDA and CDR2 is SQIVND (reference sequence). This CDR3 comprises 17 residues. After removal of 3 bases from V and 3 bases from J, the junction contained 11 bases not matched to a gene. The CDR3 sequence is CASSMVLLGTSVYEQYF. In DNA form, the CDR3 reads TGTGCCAGTAGTATGGTGCTTTTGGGGACTAGCGTCTACGAGCAGTACTTC.

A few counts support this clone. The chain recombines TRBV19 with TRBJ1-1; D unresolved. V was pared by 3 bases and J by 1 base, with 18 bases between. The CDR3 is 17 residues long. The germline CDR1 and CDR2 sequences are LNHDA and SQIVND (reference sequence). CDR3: CASSITDGVKGNTEAFF. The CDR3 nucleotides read TGTGCCAGTAGTATCACGGACGGGGTAAAGGGGAACACTGAAGCTTTCTTT. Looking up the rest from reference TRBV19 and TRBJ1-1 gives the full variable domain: DGGITQSPKYLFRKEGQNVTLSCEQNLNHDAMYWYRQDPGQGLRLIYYSQIVNDFQKGDIAEGYSVSREKKESFPLTVTSAQKNPTAFYLCASSITDGVKGNTEAFFGQGTRLTVV.

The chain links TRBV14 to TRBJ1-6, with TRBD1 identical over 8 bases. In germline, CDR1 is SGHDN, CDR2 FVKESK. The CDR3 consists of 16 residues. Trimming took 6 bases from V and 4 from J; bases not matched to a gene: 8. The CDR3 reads CASRQSGTGYNSPLHF. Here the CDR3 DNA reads TGTGCCAGCAGACAATCCGGGACAGGATATAATTCACCCCTCCACTTT.

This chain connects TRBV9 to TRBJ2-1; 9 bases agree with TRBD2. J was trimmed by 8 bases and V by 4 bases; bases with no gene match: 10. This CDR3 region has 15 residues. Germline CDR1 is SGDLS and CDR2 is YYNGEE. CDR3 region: CASSPLIAGAYEQFF. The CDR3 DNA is TGTGCCAGCAGCCCGCTGATAGCGGGGGCGTATGAGCAGTTCTTC.

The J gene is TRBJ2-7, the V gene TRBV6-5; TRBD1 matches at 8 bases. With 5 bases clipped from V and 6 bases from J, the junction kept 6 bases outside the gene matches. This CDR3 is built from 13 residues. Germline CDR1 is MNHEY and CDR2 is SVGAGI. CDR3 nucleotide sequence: TGTGCCAGCAGTCGACAGGGGCTCGGCGAGCAGTACTTC. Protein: CASSRQGLGEQYF.

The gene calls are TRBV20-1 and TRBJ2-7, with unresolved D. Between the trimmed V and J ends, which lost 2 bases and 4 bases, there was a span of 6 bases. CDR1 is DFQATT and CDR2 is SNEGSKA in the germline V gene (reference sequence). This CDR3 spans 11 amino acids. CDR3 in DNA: TGCAGTGCTAGACTAGGGTACGAGCAGTACTTC. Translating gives CSARLGYEQYF.

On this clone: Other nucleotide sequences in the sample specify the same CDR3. In nucleotides, the CDR3 is TGCGCCAGCAGCTTGGATCTGGGAATGAACACTGAAGCTTTCTTT. Translating gives CASSLDLGMNTEAFF. The rearrangement uses TRBV5-1 and TRBJ1-1; D not resolved. The CDR3 has 15 amino acids. Trimming took off 0 bases at V and 0 bases at J, with 9 bases between the two ends. Germline loops: CDR1 SGHRS, CDR2 YFSETQ.

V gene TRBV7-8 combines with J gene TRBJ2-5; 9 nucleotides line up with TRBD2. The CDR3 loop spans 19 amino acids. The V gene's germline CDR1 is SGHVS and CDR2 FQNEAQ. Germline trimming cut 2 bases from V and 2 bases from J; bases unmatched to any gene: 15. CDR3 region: CASSLKPGLARASQETQYF. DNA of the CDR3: TGTGCCAGCAGCTTAAAGCCGGGACTAGCACGGGCGTCACAAGAGACCCAGTACTTC.

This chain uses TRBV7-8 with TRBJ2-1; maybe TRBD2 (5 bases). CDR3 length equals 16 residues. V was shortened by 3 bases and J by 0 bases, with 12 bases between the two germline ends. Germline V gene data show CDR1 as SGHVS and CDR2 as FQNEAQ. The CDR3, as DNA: TGTGCCAGCAGCTTGTCAGGACTCTTCTCCTACAATGAGCAGTTCTTC. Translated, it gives CASSLSGLFSYNEQFF. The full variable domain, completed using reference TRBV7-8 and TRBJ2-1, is GAGVSQSPRYKVAKRGQDVALRCDPISGHVSLFWYQQALGQGPEFLTYFQNEAQLDKSGLPSDRFFAERPEGSVSTLKIQRTQQEDSAVYLCASSLSGLFSYNEQFFGPGTRLTVL.

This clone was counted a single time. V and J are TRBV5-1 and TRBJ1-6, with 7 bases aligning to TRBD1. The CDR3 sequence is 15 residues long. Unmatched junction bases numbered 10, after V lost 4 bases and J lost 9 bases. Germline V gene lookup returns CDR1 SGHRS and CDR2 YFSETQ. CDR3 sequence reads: CASSLDRAGGSPLHF. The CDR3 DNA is TGCGCCAGCAGCCTTGACAGGGCGGGAGGTTCACCCCTCCACTTT.

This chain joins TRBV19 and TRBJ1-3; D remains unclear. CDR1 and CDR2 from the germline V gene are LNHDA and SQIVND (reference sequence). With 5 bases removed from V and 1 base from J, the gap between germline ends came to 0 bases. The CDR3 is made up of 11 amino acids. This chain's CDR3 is CASSSGNTIYF. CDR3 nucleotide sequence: TGTGCCAGTAGTTCTGGAAACACCATATATTTT.

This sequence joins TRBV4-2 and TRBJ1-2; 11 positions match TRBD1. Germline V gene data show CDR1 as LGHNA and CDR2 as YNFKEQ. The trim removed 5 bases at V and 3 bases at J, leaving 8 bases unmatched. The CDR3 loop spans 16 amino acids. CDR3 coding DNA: TGTGCCAGCAGCTTCCAGGACAGGGGGCTGTACTATGGCTACACCTTC. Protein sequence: CASSFQDRGLYYGYTF.

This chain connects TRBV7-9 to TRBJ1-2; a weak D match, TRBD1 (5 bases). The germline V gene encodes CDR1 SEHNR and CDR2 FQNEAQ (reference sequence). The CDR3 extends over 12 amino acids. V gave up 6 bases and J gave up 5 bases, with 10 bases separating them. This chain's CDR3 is CASSRGDYGYTF. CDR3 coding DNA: TGTGCCAGCAGTCGGGGGGATTATGGCTACACCTTC.

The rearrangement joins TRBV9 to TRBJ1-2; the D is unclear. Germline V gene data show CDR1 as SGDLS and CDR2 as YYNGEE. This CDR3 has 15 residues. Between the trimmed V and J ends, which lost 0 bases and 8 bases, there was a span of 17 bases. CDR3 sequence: CASSVEDLPPGGYTF. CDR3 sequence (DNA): TGTGCCAGCAGCGTAGAAGACCTCCCCCCGGGAGGCTACACCTTC.